The 32 T cell receptor beta chains presented below share a single source sample, sequenced in a study of blood T cell repertoires in COVID-19. Sequencing used immunoSEQ multiplex PCR; TCRdb keeps in-frame clones, though not all of them. The sample records about 150,000 clones, about 90% being singletons. The sample taken for sequencing was peripheral blood. The receptors originated from a man aged 45-60 years with acute or convalescent COVID-19.

This clone has just one count. The V gene is TRBV3-1 (or the pseudogene TRBV3-2), the J gene TRBJ2-7; D may be TRBD2 (6 bases). CDR1 and CDR2 from the germline V gene are LGHDT and YNNKEL (reference sequence). The length of the CDR3 is 13 residues. The V and J ends lost 5 bases and 5 bases respectively, with 13 bases between them. CDR3 bases: TGTGCCAGCAGCTCCGGGGGAGAGGACGAGCAGTACTTC. Translating it yields CASSSGGEDEQYF.

The chain combines TRBV2 with TRBJ1-2; no firm D call. Germline V gene lookup returns CDR1 SNHLY and CDR2 FYNNEI. The CDR3 is 12 amino acids. Trimming shortened V by 5 bases and J by 8 bases, and 12 bases separated the two germline ends. The CDR3 nucleotides read TGTGCCAGCAGTTTAGACCCGGAGGGCTACACCTTC. Residues: CASSLDPEGYTF.

This chain uses TRBV27 with TRBJ1-1; the D gene is possibly TRBD1 (6 bases). This CDR3 is 16 amino acids long. The V gene's germline CDR1 is MNHEY and CDR2 SMNVEV (reference sequence). Trimming left V 0 bases short and J 0 bases short, with 11 bases between. CDR3 sequence: CASSLSTRTVNTEAFF. CDR3 sequence (DNA): TGTGCCAGCAGTTTATCGACTCGGACAGTGAACACTGAAGCTTTCTTT.

The gene calls are TRBV19 and TRBJ2-1; 7 nucleotides agree with TRBD2. With V trimmed by 5 bases and J by 5 bases, 6 bases remained unmatched. This CDR3 has 14 residues. Germline V lookup: CDR1 LNHDA, CDR2 SQIVND (reference sequence). The CDR3 DNA sequence: TGTGCCAGTAGTTGGGCGGGGGTCCACAATGAGCAGTTCTTC. Encoded protein: CASSWAGVHNEQFF. Supplemented by reference TRBV19 and TRBJ2-1, the full variable domain reads DGGITQSPKYLFRKEGQNVTLSCEQNLNHDAMYWYRQDPGQGLRLIYYSQIVNDFQKGDIAEGYSVSREKKESFPLTVTSAQKNPTAFYLCASSWAGVHNEQFFGPGTRLTVL.

In this sample, this clone turned up once. In DNA form, the CDR3 reads TGTGCCAGCAGTTTGACAGGGGGTAGTGAAAAACTGTTTTTT. Residues: CASSLTGGSEKLFF. V gene TRBV28 combines with J gene TRBJ1-4; 9 positions agree with TRBD1. CDR1 is MDHEN and CDR2 is SYDVKM in the germline V gene. The CDR3 contains 14 residues. V trimming: 3 bases; J trimming: 7 bases; junction bases outside the gene matches: 3.

This clone was seen once. The chain couples TRBV20-1 to TRBJ1-3, with TRBD1 identical over 7 bases. V was pared by 3 bases and J by 4 bases, with 3 bases of the junction left unmatched. The CDR3 totals 13 residues. Germline V gene data show CDR1 as DFQATT and CDR2 as SNEGSKA (reference sequence). The DNA for the CDR3 is TGCAGTGCTAGTACAGGGGTCGGAAACACCATATATTTT. It is translated as CSASTGVGNTIYF.

CDR3 nucleotide sequence: TGTGCCAGCAGCCAACGGCTAGCGGGAGGTCGCAATGAGCAGTTCTTC. Protein sequence: CASSQRLAGGRNEQFF. This chain links TRBV4-2 with TRBJ2-1; TRBD2 agrees at 11 bases. The length of the CDR3 is 16 residues. Trimming at V came to 2 bases and at J to 6 bases, leaving 6 bases not matched to a gene. Germline CDR1 LGHNA, CDR2 YNFKEQ.

This sequence joins TRBV30 and TRBJ1-4; 7 nucleotides match TRBD1. The CDR3 is 12 residues long. In germline, CDR1 is GTSNPN, CDR2 SVGIG (reference sequence). Trimming took 5 bases from V and 10 from J; bases not matched to a gene: 7. The CDR3 DNA sequence: TGTGCCTGGCGACAGGGTGGACGAAAACTGTTTTTT. Its translation: CAWRQGGRKLFF.

The chain combines TRBV9 with TRBJ1-1; 8 bases match TRBD1. Germline CDR1 SGDLS, CDR2 YYNGEE. V gave up 3 bases and J gave up 1 base; unmatched junction bases: 5. CDR3 size: 15 residues. The CDR3 loop reads CASSDHRGKNTEAFF. DNA of the CDR3: TGTGCCAGCAGCGACCACAGGGGGAAGAACACTGAAGCTTTCTTT. Looking up the rest from reference TRBV9 and TRBJ1-1 gives the full variable domain: DSGVTQTPKHLITATGQRVTLRCSPRSGDLSVYWYQQSLDQGLQFLIQYYNGEERAKGNILERFSAQQFPDLHSELNLSSLELGDSALYFCASSDHRGKNTEAFFGQGTRLTVV.

This chain connects TRBV5-8 to TRBJ2-5; 15 bases are shared with TRBD2. Per germline, CDR1 SGHTS and CDR2 YDEGEE. The junction had 2 bases not matched to a gene; V was cut back by 3 bases and J by 2 bases. The CDR3 covers 16 residues. Here the CDR3 DNA reads TGTGCCAGCAGCTCGGGACTAGCGGGGGGACAAGAGACCCAGTACTTC. It translates to CASSSGLAGGQETQYF.

CDR3 loop: CASSLARGYPGDGYTF. In DNA form, the CDR3 reads TGTGCCAGCAGCCTCGCGCGCGGGTACCCAGGGGACGGCTACACCTTC. V usage is TRBV4-2 and J usage is TRBJ1-2, with a possible D match to TRBD1 (6 bases). Germline CDR1 is LGHNA and CDR2 is YNFKEQ. V was clipped by 4 bases and J by 8 bases, with 23 bases between them. This CDR3 has 16 residues.

The rearrangement uses TRBV6-4 and TRBJ1-2; tentative D call: TRBD1 (5 bases). With 6 bases removed from V and 8 bases from J, the gap between germline ends came to 16 bases. Germline values: CDR1 MRHNA, CDR2 SNTAGT. The CDR3 totals 13 residues. CDR3 amino acids: CASRRSQGGGYTF. DNA of the CDR3: TGTGCCAGCAGAAGATCCCAGGGAGGAGGCTACACCTTC.

This sequence joins TRBV7-2 and TRBJ2-4, with 7 bases that match TRBD1. The ends lost 4 bases at V and 0 bases at J; junction bases unmatched: 6. This CDR3 has 16 amino acids. Germline assignment: CDR1 SGHTA and CDR2 FQGNSA. This CDR3 is CASSSYRGLAKNIQYF. The CDR3 DNA follows: TGTGCCAGCAGCTCATACAGGGGTCTAGCCAAAAACATTCAGTACTTC.

The rearrangement joins TRBV4-3 to TRBJ1-2; TRBD1 matches at 8 bases. The CDR3 totals 15 residues. Per germline, CDR1 LGHNA and CDR2 YSLEER. Germline trimming cut 4 bases from V and 4 bases from J; bases unmatched to any gene: 8. The CDR3 DNA sequence: TGCGCCAGCAGCCCGACCGGGACAGGAGCCTATGGCTACACCTTC. It specifies CASSPTGTGAYGYTF.

CDR3 sequence reads: CASGLTSTSGSLNNEQFF. CDR3 bases: TGTGCTAGTGGTTTGACCTCGACTAGCGGGAGCTTAAACAATGAGCAGTTCTTC. V is TRBV12-5 and J is TRBJ2-1; 12 positions match TRBD2. With V trimmed by 2 bases and J by 5 bases, 10 bases remained unmatched. The CDR3 consists of 18 residues. Germline V gene data show CDR1 as LGHNT and CDR2 as FRNRAP.

This sequence joins TRBV21-1 and TRBJ1-1; whether TRBD1, the table's D call, matches the DNA was not checked. TRBV21-1 is classified as a pseudogene. This CDR3 is built from 17 residues. CDR3 bases: TGTGCCAGCAGCAGAACAGGGGAGTGTTGTGTGGGCACTGAAGCTTTCTTT. Its protein product is CASSRTGECCVGTEAFF.

The chain joins TRBV6-5 to TRBJ1-6; 10 nucleotides agree with TRBD1. The CDR3 has 16 residues. Germline V gene sequence: CDR1 MNHEY, CDR2 SVGAGI. V was clipped by 4 bases and J by 5 bases; unmatched bases: 5. CDR3 region: CASSSSGTGDNSPLHF. DNA of the CDR3: TGTGCCAGCAGTTCCTCAGGGACAGGGGATAATTCACCCCTCCACTTT.

The J gene is TRBJ1-2, the V gene TRBV27; D call uncertain. V lost 4 bases, J lost 8 bases, and 14 bases lay in between. This CDR3 contains 13 residues. In germline, CDR1 is MNHEY, CDR2 SMNVEV (reference sequence). The CDR3 spells CASSSSELLGYTF. CDR3 sequence (DNA): TGTGCCAGCAGTTCCTCCGAACTCCTAGGCTACACCTTC.

The chain uses TRBV9 and TRBJ2-3; 11 bases are a match to TRBD2. The CDR3 loop spans 15 amino acids. With V trimmed by 6 bases and J by 2 bases, 5 bases remained unmatched. Germline lookup yields CDR1 SGDLS and CDR2 YYNGEE. CDR3 in amino acids: CASNVAGGDTDTQYF. The CDR3 DNA reads as TGTGCCAGCAATGTAGCGGGAGGGGACACAGATACGCAGTATTTT.

The V call is TRBV30, the J call TRBJ1-1; D perhaps matches TRBD1 (5 bases). The germline gives CDR1 GTSNPN, CDR2 SVGIG (reference sequence). Trimming removed 8 bases from V and 3 bases from J, with 25 bases in between. CDR3 length: 16 residues. CDR3 sequence reads: CAGKTGRASLDTEAFF. The CDR3 DNA sequence: TGTGCCGGGAAAACAGGTCGGGCGAGTTTGGACACTGAAGCTTTCTTT. Full variable domain (rest looked up from reference TRBV30 and TRBJ1-1): SQTIHQWPATLVQPVGSPLSLECTVEGTSNPNLYWYRQAAGRGLQLLFYSVGIGQISSEVPQNLSASRPQDRQFILSSKKLLLSDSGFYLCAGKTGRASLDTEAFFGQGTRLTVV.

This clone was detected once. The V call is TRBV7-9, the J call TRBJ2-2, with a tentative D call TRBD2 (5 bases). Germline V CDR1 and CDR2: SEHNR, FQNEAQ (reference sequence). The CDR3 covers 16 residues. Deletions cut 5 bases from V and 0 bases from J, with 13 bases between. This CDR3 is CASSLFGSPNTGELFF. CDR3 coding DNA: TGTGCCAGCAGCCTATTTGGGAGTCCGAACACCGGGGAGCTGTTTTTT.

The count of this clone is one. The chain joins TRBV30 to TRBJ1-1; D is uncertain. V dropped 2 bases and J dropped 6 bases, with 13 bases sitting between them. In germline, CDR1 is GTSNPN, CDR2 SVGIG (reference sequence). The CDR3 is made up of 13 amino acids. CDR3 bases: TGTGCCTGGAGTACCGCCGAGGGAGCTGAAGCTTTCTTT. Protein: CAWSTAEGAEAFF.

This rearrangement joins TRBV27 to TRBJ1-5; D gene unclear. Germline CDR1 reads MNHEY; CDR2 reads SMNVEV (reference sequence). V gave up 3 bases and J gave up 2 bases, with 14 bases separating them. CDR3 length equals 16 residues. The CDR3 here is CASSFGQEVGNQPQHF. DNA of the CDR3: TGTGCCAGCAGTTTTGGGCAGGAGGTCGGCAATCAGCCCCAGCATTTT.

The V and J genes are TRBV6-5 and TRBJ2-5, with TRBD2 as a possible D gene (5 bases). The germline CDR1 and CDR2 sequences are MNHEY and SVGAGI. Deletions cut 0 bases from V and 3 bases from J, with 11 bases between. CDR3 length: 15 amino acids. The CDR3 bases are TGTGCCAGCAGTTACTCGGCGGGCGCTGAAGAGACCCAGTACTTC. Amino acids: CASSYSAGAEETQYF.

The V gene is TRBV29-1, the J gene TRBJ2-7; TRBD1 aligns across 7 bases. CDR1 is SQVTM, CDR2 ANQGSEA, per germline. The junction had 12 bases not matched to a gene; V was cut back by 4 bases and J by 6 bases. This CDR3 has 14 residues. CDR3 sequence (DNA): TGCAGCGTTGGGACAGGAACTTTAAATTCCGAGCAGTACTTC. It encodes CSVGTGTLNSEQYF.

This clone was seen a few times. CDR3: CASSPGQGQETQYF. The CDR3 DNA reads as TGCGCCAGCAGCCCCGGACAGGGCCAAGAGACCCAGTACTTC. This sequence joins TRBV5-1 and TRBJ2-5; TRBD1 aligns across 8 bases. This CDR3 region has 14 residues. Trimming removed 4 bases from V and 1 base from J; junction bases left unmatched: 3. From germline, CDR1 is SGHRS and CDR2 YFSETQ. The entire variable domain, with the rest obtained from reference TRBV5-1 and TRBJ2-5, is as follows: KAGVTQTPRYLIKTRGQQVTLSCSPISGHRSVSWYQQTPGQGLQFLFEYFSETQRNKGNFPGRFSGRQFSNSRSEMNVSTLELGDSALYLCASSPGQGQETQYFGPGTRLLVL.

A single count supports this clone. This chain joins TRBV5-4 and TRBJ2-1; 8 positions agree with TRBD2. Germline trimming cut 5 bases from V and 6 bases from J; bases unmatched to any gene: 10. Germline V gene lookup returns CDR1 SGHNT and CDR2 YYREEE (reference sequence). The CDR3 consists of 15 residues. CDR3: CASRVGGARLNEQFF. DNA for the CDR3: TGTGCCAGCAGAGTCGGGGGGGCTCGCCTCAATGAGCAGTTCTTC.

This chain uses TRBV27 with TRBJ2-4, with 12 bases matching TRBD2. V trimming: 5 bases; J trimming: 0 bases; junction bases outside the gene matches: 14. The length of the CDR3 is 20 residues. Germline V gene data show CDR1 as MNHEY and CDR2 as SMNVEV (reference sequence). The DNA of the CDR3 is TGTGCCAGCAGTCCCCGGTCGGGACTAGCGGGTGAGAAAGCCAAAAACATTCAGTACTTC. This gives the protein CASSPRSGLAGEKAKNIQYF.

This rearrangement joins TRBV18 to TRBJ2-3, with TRBD2 identical over 9 bases. The CDR3 sequence is 18 residues long. V lost 3 bases to trimming and J lost 0 bases; unmatched junction nucleotides: 10. Germline V lookup: CDR1 KGHSH, CDR2 LQKENI. CDR3 protein: CASSPSSGRSTSTDTQYF. CDR3 DNA: TGTGCCAGCTCACCTTCGAGCGGGAGGTCGACTAGCACAGATACGCAGTATTTT.

This chain uses TRBV27 with TRBJ2-1; 13 bases fit TRBD2. This CDR3 has 16 residues. The junction had 2 bases not matched to a gene; V was cut back by 2 bases and J by 4 bases. Germline loops: CDR1 MNHEY, CDR2 SMNVEV (reference sequence). The CDR3 DNA is TGTGCCAGCAGTTTAGGGACTAGCGGGATATACAATGAGCAGTTCTTC. Translated, it gives CASSLGTSGIYNEQFF.

The V and J genes are TRBV6-4 and TRBJ2-2, with D possibly matching TRBD2 (5 bases). V lost 4 bases and J 2 bases, leaving 8 bases between the germline ends. The CDR3 spans 14 residues. Looked up from germline, CDR1 is MRHNA and CDR2 is SNTAGT. CDR3: CASSADFNTGELFF. The CDR3 nucleotides are TGTGCCAGCAGTGCGGACTTCAACACCGGGGAGCTGTTTTTT.

This clone has just one count. This rearrangement joins TRBV2 to TRBJ1-2; 8 bases line up with TRBD1. The CDR3 has 14 amino acids. With 4 bases clipped from V and 4 bases from J, the junction kept 5 bases outside the gene matches. CDR1 and CDR2 (germline): SNHLY, FYNNEI. CDR3 residues: CASSGQGLIYGYTF. The DNA of the CDR3 is TGTGCCAGCAGTGGACAGGGGCTCATCTATGGCTACACCTTC.